What follows describes a single T cell receptor (beta chain). Its antigen is currently unknown. The genes and germline here are from mouse. The read falls 4 residues short of the CDR3 end, and the missing part is taken from the germline J gene. This specimen includes other DNA sequences encoding the same CDR3. RNA extraction and reverse transcription yielded cDNA as sequencing template. Produced via immunoSEQ multiplex PCR; TCRdb's table is partial and in-frame only. The profile covers roughly 260,000 clones, none occurring a single time. Separation of pooled cutaneous lymph node cells was by sorting with CD4, CD8alpha, NKG2D, NKG2ACE and other markers. This entry is derived from a study of CD8+ T cells in alopecia areata. Trimming took 3 bases from V and 3 from J; bases not matched to a gene: 4. The CDR3 loop spans 14 amino acids. Germline V gene data show CDR1 as NSHNY and CDR2 as SYGAGN. Notes on the study in general: Across lesional scalp, and particularly alopecia totalis/universalis, clonality surpassed that of normal scalp.

The V gene is TRBV13-1, the J gene TRBJ2-5; TRBD1 agrees at 7 bases. Sequencing was done on a sample of CD4+ T cells sorted from a lymph node. The sequence came from a C3H/HeJ mouse with alopecia areata. The mouse line has the MHC haplotype H2-k. CDR3 sequence: CASSGPGQQDTQYF. Incomplete CDR3 DNA: TGTGCCAGCAGTGGGCCGGGACAGCAAGAC.